This T cell receptor beta chain comes out of a study of T cells in Graves' hyperthyroidism and ophthalmopathy. This clonotype was found many times. Antigen specificity is unknown. J gave up 4 bases and V 5 bases, and 8 bases lay outside the gene matches. The CDR3 runs to 15 residues. CDR1 is MDHEN, CDR2 SYDVKM, per germline. Study results and caveats: Separation of ophthalmopathy from stable hyperthyroidism was achieved by a 13 V-J model. Researchers found most expanded thyroid clonotypes above 0.001 in blood as well.

The blood specimen was taken at initial hyperthyroidism diagnosis, before any ophthalmopathy symptoms. Researchers amplified the TCR beta CDR3 regions from RNA transcripts. The HTBI primer set served for first-round RT-PCR of the TCR CDR3. TCRdb independently ran MiXCR on the multiplex PCR reads; one entry per CDR3 protein. The repertoire includes 250,000 or so distinct CDR3 sequences, approximately 16% of them detected once, and 30% sits in the top ten. Sequencing was carried out using blood. The chain uses TRBV28 and TRBJ1-3, with 7 bases identical to TRBD1. This sequence originates from a woman aged 45-60 years with Graves' hyperthyroidism that later progressed to Graves' ophthalmopathy. The CDR3 sequence is CASSETGMAGNTIYF. The CDR3 DNA reads TGTGCCAGCAGTGAGACAGGGATGGCCGGAAACACCATATATTTT.